One sample yielded the 24 T cell receptor beta chains listed below, sequenced in a study of cytomegalovirus exposure and HLA in healthy donors. PCR was performed using 60 Vbeta and 13 Jbeta primers. Here immunoSEQ multiplex PCR was the method, and the copy in TCRdb shows in-frame clones only, minus some. The sample lists 180,000 or so clones, roughly 79% occurring once. Sequenced sample: PBMCs. The receptors derive from a woman in her 30s in good health and CMV-seropositive.

The chain couples TRBV4-2 to TRBJ1-2, with 12 bases matching TRBD1. The CDR3 has 17 amino acids. CDR1 and CDR2 from the germline V gene are LGHNA and YNFKEQ. The ends lost 5 bases at V and 5 bases at J; junction bases unmatched: 12. The DNA for the CDR3 is TGTGCCAGCAGCGATCCGGGACAGGGGGCATTGGGTTATGGCTACACCTTC. This gives the protein CASSDPGQGALGYGYTF.

The gene calls are TRBV5-4 and TRBJ2-3; D remains unclear. CDR1 is SGHNT, CDR2 YYREEE, per germline (reference sequence). The CDR3 has 14 residues. V was cut by 3 bases and J by 3 bases, with 11 bases left in between. CDR3 DNA: TGTGCCAGCAGCTCCCGGCAGAGGACAGATACGCAGTATTTT. Its translation: CASSSRQRTDTQYF.

The J gene is TRBJ2-7, the V gene TRBV2; 9 bases are a match to TRBD1. Germline V gives CDR1 SNHLY, CDR2 FYNNEI. CDR3 length: 14 amino acids. The junction had 5 bases not matched to a gene; V was cut back by 5 bases and J by 3 bases. CDR3 loop: CASSRDRALYEQYF. The CDR3 bases are TGTGCCAGCAGTAGGGACAGGGCGCTCTACGAGCAGTACTTC.

The table lists this clone with a few counts. This chain uses TRBV5-5 with TRBJ1-1; no reliable D call. V was pared by 6 bases and J by 1 base, with 10 bases between. This CDR3 contains 13 residues. The V gene's germline CDR1 is SGHKS and CDR2 YYEKEE (reference sequence). CDR3 coding DNA: TGTGCCAGCACCCTTCAGGAGAACACTGAAGCTTTCTTT. Residues: CASTLQENTEAFF.

The chain carries TRBV28 and TRBJ1-1; 10 nucleotides align to TRBD1. CDR1 is MDHEN, CDR2 SYDVKM, per germline. After removal of 9 bases from V and 4 bases from J, the junction contained 11 bases not matched to a gene. The CDR3 loop spans 15 amino acids. Here the CDR3 DNA reads TGTGCCAGTCCGGGACAGGGGAAGGAGGGCACTGAAGCTTTCTTT. This sequence encodes CASPGQGKEGTEAFF.

The chain employs TRBV30 and TRBJ2-3; TRBD2 might be the D (5 bases). V was trimmed by 2 bases and J by 3 bases, leaving 12 bases between them. CDR3 length equals 14 residues. Germline lookup yields CDR1 GTSNPN and CDR2 SVGIG (reference sequence). CDR3 amino acids: CAWSLLGQTDTQYF. DNA of the CDR3: TGTGCCTGGAGTCTACTAGGTCAAACAGATACGCAGTATTTT.

This clone has a handful of counts. CDR3 loop: CASSLVVGSYEQYF. Here the CDR3 DNA reads TGTGCCAGCAGCTTAGTTGTCGGGTCCTACGAGCAGTACTTC. This chain uses TRBV11-2 with TRBJ2-7, with D unresolved. The CDR3 is made up of 14 amino acids. The ends were cut back, 1 base at V and 1 base at J, with 8 bases in the middle. Germline-derived CDR1 and CDR2 are SGHAT and FQNNGV.

This clone appeared once. The V call is TRBV4-3, the J call TRBJ2-2; 7 nucleotides align to TRBD1. The CDR3 loop spans 14 amino acids. In germline, CDR1 is LGHNA, CDR2 YSLEER. V lost 2 bases, J lost 6 bases, and 3 bases stayed unmatched. The CDR3 protein is CASSQMTGSGELFF. CDR3 DNA sequence: TGCGCCAGCAGCCAAATGACAGGGTCCGGGGAGCTGTTTTTT.

The CDR3 sequence is CSAIPGQVPYF. The CDR3 DNA reads TGCAGTGCTATCCCCGGACAGGTTCCGTACTTC. The genes are TRBV20-1 and TRBJ2-4; 7 positions agree with TRBD1. Germline V gene data show CDR1 as DFQATT and CDR2 as SNEGSKA (reference sequence). The CDR3 covers 11 residues. J gave up 15 bases and V 4 bases, and 9 bases lay outside the gene matches.

The V and J genes are TRBV12-5 and TRBJ1-1, with D possibly TRBD1 on 5 matching bases. Trimming pared 0 bases from V and 6 bases from J, leaving 14 bases between. The CDR3 runs 15 residues. Germline values: CDR1 LGHNT, CDR2 FRNRAP. This CDR3 is CASGLVSWGGAEAFF. The CDR3 region has the DNA TGTGCTAGTGGTTTGGTAAGCTGGGGAGGGGCTGAAGCTTTCTTT.

The DNA for the CDR3 is TGTGCCAGCACCAGGCAGGGTAATGAAAAACTGTTTTTT. Its protein product is CASTRQGNEKLFF. The genes are TRBV5-6 and TRBJ1-4; a possible D gene is TRBD1 (5 bases). Germline loops: CDR1 SGHDT, CDR2 YYEEEE. This CDR3 region has 13 residues. The V end lost 6 bases, the J end lost 4 bases, and 10 bases lay between the germline ends.

The V gene is TRBV30, the J gene TRBJ2-5; TRBD1 might be the D (5 bases). Germline CDR1 GTSNPN, CDR2 SVGIG (reference sequence). Trimming pared 3 bases from V and 5 bases from J, leaving 19 bases between. The CDR3 is made up of 15 amino acids. CDR3 sequence (DNA): TGTGCCTGGAGGTGGGGCGGTGCTTATTCGGAGACCCAGTACTTC. Amino acids: CAWRWGGAYSETQYF.

This clone was seen more than once but under ten times. The chain couples TRBV6-5 to TRBJ2-7; TRBD2 might be the D (5 bases). Germline V gene lookup returns CDR1 MNHEY and CDR2 SVGAGI. Between the trimmed V and J ends, which lost 6 bases and 7 bases, there was a span of 16 bases. The CDR3 covers 13 residues. CDR3 nucleotides: TGTGCCAGCAGCGAAAACGGGAAGGGTGAGCAGTACTTC. Translation: CASSENGKGEQYF.

For the CDR3, the DNA is TGTGCCAGTAGTGGGCTAGCGGGGGGGCGCCCCTACAATGAGCAGTTCTTC. Translation: CASSGLAGGRPYNEQFF. J is TRBJ2-1 and V is TRBV19; TRBD2 matches at 12 bases. Germline V gene sequence: CDR1 LNHDA, CDR2 SQIVND (reference sequence). The CDR3 covers 17 residues. J gave up 2 bases and V 5 bases, and 7 bases lay outside the gene matches.

CDR3 nucleotide sequence: TGTGCCTGGAGTGTACTAGGGACTGGCTATGGCTACACCTTC. Amino acid sequence: CAWSVLGTGYGYTF. This chain connects TRBV30 to TRBJ1-2, with a tentative D call TRBD1 (5 bases). Germline V gene sequence: CDR1 GTSNPN, CDR2 SVGIG (reference sequence). This CDR3 has 14 amino acids. V lost 0 bases, J lost 4 bases, and 12 bases lay in between.

J is TRBJ1-1 and V is TRBV28; 7 bases agree with TRBD1. Germline V gene lookup returns CDR1 MDHEN and CDR2 SYDVKM. The CDR3 has 14 amino acids. V shed 5 bases, J shed 0 bases, and the junction held 3 bases outside the gene matches. This chain's CDR3 is CASSPGTVNTEAFF. The CDR3 bases are TGTGCCAGCAGTCCTGGGACAGTGAACACTGAAGCTTTCTTT.

The V call is TRBV4-3, the J call TRBJ2-7; D is ambiguous. The CDR3 has 13 residues. The V gene lost 3 bases and the J gene lost 3 bases, with 9 bases spanning the gap. Germline V gene lookup returns CDR1 LGHNA and CDR2 YSLEER. The CDR3 DNA reads TGCGCCAGCAGCCACGGTGATGGCTACGAGCAGTACTTC. Residues: CASSHGDGYEQYF.

CDR3 in DNA: TGTGCCAGCAGCTTAGTGGGGGGGAAAGAGACCCAGTACTTC. Protein: CASSLVGGKETQYF. The chain employs TRBV7-9 and TRBJ2-5; 7 bases match TRBD2. CDR3 length equals 14 residues. Germline V CDR1 and CDR2: SEHNR, FQNEAQ (reference sequence). Trimming took 1 base from V and 3 from J; bases not matched to a gene: 2.

The rearrangement links TRBV27 to TRBJ1-2; 8 nucleotides match TRBD1. CDR1 MNHEY and CDR2 SMNVEV come from the germline V gene (reference sequence). This CDR3 spans 15 amino acids. V dropped 7 bases and J dropped 4; count of bases not matched to a gene: 11. Here the CDR3 DNA reads TGTGCCAGCACCCAACTCGGACAGGGTAGCTATGGCTACACCTTC. Its translation: CASTQLGQGSYGYTF.

The chain couples TRBV2 to TRBJ2-1; D perhaps matches TRBD1 (5 bases). The germline gives CDR1 SNHLY, CDR2 FYNNEI. CDR3 length: 15 residues. Trimming took off 1 base at V and 8 bases at J, with 15 bases between the two ends. This CDR3 reads CASSEVRGPRHEQFF. The DNA for the CDR3 is TGTGCCAGCAGTGAAGTAAGGGGTCCCCGCCATGAGCAGTTCTTC.

The V and J genes are TRBV2 and TRBJ2-5; 9 bases agree with TRBD2. Germline V gene data show CDR1 as SNHLY and CDR2 as FYNNEI. CDR3 size: 15 residues. After removal of 5 bases from V and 3 bases from J, the junction contained 7 bases not matched to a gene. This chain's CDR3 is CASSRSGGTKETQYF. In DNA form, the CDR3 reads TGTGCCAGCAGTCGCAGCGGGGGGACCAAAGAGACCCAGTACTTC.

This sequence joins TRBV2 and TRBJ1-3, with 9 bases identical to TRBD1. The CDR3 loop spans 12 amino acids. From germline, CDR1 is SNHLY and CDR2 FYNNEI. Trimming cost V 7 bases and J 11 bases; bases outside gene matches: 6. As DNA, the CDR3 is TGTGCCAGCACCCGGGACAGGGTTCCCATATATTTT. This encodes CASTRDRVPIYF.

The genes are TRBV6-4 and TRBJ2-6; possible D gene TRBD1, 8 bases. The germline V and J ends were trimmed by 7 bases and 0 bases, with 16 bases remaining between them. Germline loops: CDR1 MRHNA, CDR2 SNTAGT. The CDR3 sequence is 17 residues long. CDR3 amino acids: CASIMDREGSGANVLTF. For the CDR3, the DNA is TGTGCCAGCATAATGGACAGGGAGGGCTCTGGGGCCAACGTCCTGACTTTC.

V is TRBV6-1 and J is TRBJ1-2, with D maybe TRBD1 (5 bases). This CDR3 spans 14 amino acids. V was shortened by 6 bases and J by 6 bases, with 17 bases between the two germline ends. The germline V gene encodes CDR1 MNHNS and CDR2 SASEGT. The chain's CDR3 is CASRNLGLRDGYTF. The CDR3 DNA follows: TGTGCCAGCAGAAACTTAGGCCTCAGGGATGGCTACACCTTC.